The 31 T cell receptor beta chains below all came from one sample that was sequenced in a study of blood T cell repertoires in COVID-19. Measured with immunoSEQ multiplex PCR; TCRdb has only the in-frame clones, and not every one. The sample consists of around 93,000 clones, 81% of them appearing once. Sequencing used peripheral blood. These receptors all come from a man aged 55 to 70 with acute or convalescent COVID-19.

The chain couples TRBV5-1 to TRBJ1-3; 10 bases fit TRBD1. This CDR3 spans 16 amino acids. The V gene end was trimmed by 4 bases and the J gene end by 0 bases; junction bases not matched to a gene: 4. CDR1 and CDR2 (germline): SGHRS, YFSETQ. CDR3 sequence: CASSPGQGDSGNTIYF. DNA for the CDR3: TGCGCCAGCAGCCCTGGACAGGGGGACTCTGGAAACACCATATATTTT.

The J gene is TRBJ2-1, the V gene TRBV6-5; 15 bases match TRBD2. CDR1 is MNHEY and CDR2 is SVGAGI in the germline V gene. J lost 9 bases, V lost 0 bases, and 3 bases had no gene match. This CDR3 contains 16 residues. In DNA, the CDR3 is TGTGCCAGCAGTTACTCTGGACTAGCGGGGGGGGGTGAGCAGTTCTTC. Protein: CASSYSGLAGGGEQFF.

The chain joins TRBV25-1 to TRBJ2-5; a possible D gene is TRBD2 (6 bases). The germline gives CDR1 MGHDK, CDR2 SYGVNS. The ends were cut back, 4 bases at V and 7 bases at J, with 10 bases in the middle. This CDR3 has 12 amino acids. The CDR3 here is CASSAYGGTQYF. The CDR3 nucleotides are TGTGCCAGCAGTGCATACGGGGGGACCCAGTACTTC.

The V call is TRBV6-5, the J call TRBJ1-2, with TRBD1 matching 11 bases. V lost 6 bases, J lost 5 bases, and 5 bases stayed unmatched. This CDR3 comprises 14 residues. Per the germline V gene, CDR1 is MNHEY and CDR2 is SVGAGI. CDR3 bases: TGTGCCAGCAGAGCCGGGACAGGGGGTTATGGCTACACCTTC. This gives the protein CASRAGTGGYGYTF.

This chain joins TRBV7-2 and TRBJ2-1; weak D call: TRBD1 (5 bases). Trimming removed 5 bases from V and 2 bases from J, with 10 bases in between. Germline V gene data show CDR1 as SGHTA and CDR2 as FQGNSA. The CDR3 runs to 14 residues. The CDR3: CASSQRQPYNEQFF. CDR3 nucleotide sequence: TGTGCCAGCAGCCAAAGACAGCCCTACAATGAGCAGTTCTTC.

The rearrangement uses TRBV29-1 and TRBJ1-2; 7 bases fit TRBD1. CDR1 and CDR2 (germline): SQVTM, ANQGSEA. Unmatched junction bases numbered 7, after V lost 4 bases and J lost 8 bases. The CDR3 length is 12 residues. CDR3 in amino acids: CSVVEGARGYTF. CDR3 DNA: TGCAGCGTTGTAGAGGGGGCGAGGGGCTACACCTTC.

CDR3 DNA sequence: TGTGCCGCCCCGTCGGAGGGCACAGATACGCAGTATTTT. As protein: CAAPSEGTDTQYF. The chain carries TRBV2 and TRBJ2-3, with TRBD2 as a possible D gene (5 bases). CDR1 is SNHLY and CDR2 is FYNNEI in the germline V gene. The length of the CDR3 is 13 residues. Trimming stripped 11 bases from V and 1 base from J, with 13 bases between.

The chain has TRBV25-1 and TRBJ2-2; TRBD1 matches 8 bases. Trimming cost V 1 base and J 4 bases; bases outside gene matches: 5. This CDR3 region has 16 residues. Per germline, CDR1 MGHDK and CDR2 SYGVNS. CDR3 sequence: CASSEFGRGLTGELFF. The DNA of the CDR3 is TGTGCCAGCAGTGAATTCGGCAGGGGGCTCACCGGGGAGCTGTTTTTT.

The chain uses TRBV5-1 and TRBJ1-2; 7 bases align to TRBD1. Per germline, CDR1 SGHRS and CDR2 YFSETQ. With V trimmed by 9 bases and J by 4 bases, 9 bases remained unmatched. This CDR3 is 13 amino acids long. CDR3 sequence reads: CATTDRAGYGYTF. The CDR3 DNA follows: TGCGCCACTACCGACAGGGCGGGCTATGGCTACACCTTC.

The genes are TRBV5-1 and TRBJ2-1; no clear D. The V end lost 5 bases, the J end lost 8 bases, and 23 bases lay between the germline ends. The CDR3 totals 16 residues. Germline assignment: CDR1 SGHRS and CDR2 YFSETQ. The CDR3 loop is CASRSTVDSYIDEQFF. The CDR3 nucleotides read TGCGCCAGCAGATCCACCGTCGACTCCTATATCGATGAGCAGTTCTTC.

This clone was detected a few times. This chain joins TRBV29-1 and TRBJ2-2; 8 bases are a match to TRBD1. The CDR3 is 14 residues long. V shed 7 bases, J shed 7 bases, and the junction held 11 bases outside the gene matches. The germline V gene has CDR1 SQVTM and CDR2 ANQGSEA. CDR3 in amino acids: CSAKVGQGIGELFF. Here the CDR3 DNA reads TGCAGCGCTAAGGTTGGACAGGGCATCGGGGAGCTGTTTTTT.

The rearrangement links TRBV10-3 to TRBJ2-7; possibly TRBD2 for D (6 bases). Germline CDR1 reads ENHRY; CDR2 reads SYGVKD. The germline V and J ends were trimmed by 11 bases and 5 bases, with 25 bases remaining between them. CDR3 length: 15 amino acids. The CDR3 nucleotides read TGTGCCCACGCGCCCCAGGGAGGAGGGTTGAACGAGCAGTACTTC. Protein sequence: CAHAPQGGGLNEQYF.

A few counts support this clone. The chain employs TRBV6-5 and TRBJ1-2; 8 bases line up with TRBD1. Germline assignment: CDR1 MNHEY and CDR2 SVGAGI. J was trimmed by 7 bases and V by 7 bases; bases with no gene match: 8. The CDR3 totals 13 residues. The CDR3 nucleotides read TGTGCCAGCAACCCAGGGGGCGGAGGTGGCTACACCTTC. This translates into CASNPGGGGGYTF.

CDR3 region: CASSLTNQPQHF. CDR3 nucleotides: TGTGCCAGCAGCTTAACTAATCAGCCCCAGCATTTT. The chain joins TRBV5-6 to TRBJ1-5; D ambiguous. CDR3 size: 12 residues. CDR1 and CDR2 (germline): SGHDT, YYEEEE. V was cut by 2 bases and J by 4 bases, with 4 bases left in between.

J is TRBJ2-5 and V is TRBV10-1; D unclear. The CDR3 is made up of 14 amino acids. CDR1 WNHNN and CDR2 SYGVQD come from the germline V gene (reference sequence). V lost 0 bases and J lost 4, with 9 bases in between. CDR3 DNA: TGCGCCAGCAGTGAGTCGAGTATATCAGAGACCCAGTACTTC. It specifies CASSESSISETQYF.

V usage is TRBV28 and J usage is TRBJ2-1; 10 bases agree with TRBD2. The J segment lost 8 bases and the V segment lost 6 bases, leaving 7 bases of the junction unmatched. From germline, CDR1 is MDHEN and CDR2 SYDVKM. This CDR3 contains 14 residues. The CDR3 nucleotides read TGTGCCAGCAGAAAGGGACTAGCGAACGATGAGCAGTTCTTC. This translates into CASRKGLANDEQFF.

This clone has a handful of counts. CDR3 amino acids: CASGQGYNTEAFF. The CDR3 DNA is TGCGCCAGCGGACAGGGCTATAACACTGAAGCTTTCTTT. The chain uses TRBV5-1 and TRBJ1-1, with TRBD1 matching over 8 bases. The germline gives CDR1 SGHRS, CDR2 YFSETQ. The CDR3 runs 13 residues. Germline trimming cut 7 bases from V and 2 bases from J; bases unmatched to any gene: 4.

The chain joins TRBV27 to TRBJ2-5, with D perhaps TRBD1 (6 bases). With 6 bases removed from V and 2 bases from J, the gap between germline ends came to 10 bases. The CDR3 is made up of 13 amino acids. The germline V gene has CDR1 MNHEY and CDR2 SMNVEV (reference sequence). The CDR3 spells CASRSGAQETQYF. Here the CDR3 DNA reads TGTGCCAGCAGGTCAGGGGCACAAGAGACCCAGTACTTC.

The V call is TRBV11-2, the J call TRBJ1-2; 11 bases match TRBD1. V trimming: 3 bases; J trimming: 3 bases; junction bases outside the gene matches: 3. This CDR3 has 15 residues. Germline V gives CDR1 SGHAT, CDR2 FQNNGV. Written as DNA, the CDR3 is TGTGCCAGCAGCTTCCCGGGACAGGGGGACTATGGCTACACCTTC. Amino acids: CASSFPGQGDYGYTF.

The rearrangement links TRBV6-6 to TRBJ2-7, with 8 bases identical to TRBD1. The germline CDR1 and CDR2 sequences are MNHNY and SVGAGI (reference sequence). V dropped 9 bases and J dropped 0; count of bases not matched to a gene: 7. The CDR3 runs to 14 residues. The CDR3 DNA reads TGTGCCAGTTCCCAGGGGGCGAGCTCCTACGAGCAGTACGTC. Protein product: CASSQGASSYEQYV.

The rearrangement uses TRBV10-2 and TRBJ1-5; TRBD1 matches at 10 bases. This CDR3 has 14 residues. CDR1 and CDR2 from the germline V gene are WSHSY and SAAADI. V gave up 9 bases and J gave up 4 bases; unmatched junction bases: 6. This CDR3 is CASAGTGVNQPQHF. The DNA for the CDR3 is TGCGCCAGTGCCGGGACAGGGGTGAATCAGCCCCAGCATTTT.

This clone showed up just a few times. The chain has TRBV28 and TRBJ1-5; 9 positions agree with TRBD1. V lost 3 bases and J lost 6; bases outside the gene matches: 9. The germline V gene has CDR1 MDHEN and CDR2 SYDVKM. The CDR3 has 16 residues. CDR3 region: CASSLGTGQIGQPQHF. The CDR3 DNA follows: TGTGCCAGCAGTTTGGGGACAGGGCAAATCGGTCAGCCCCAGCATTTT.

The chain carries TRBV15 and TRBJ2-1; 9 nucleotides match TRBD2. The ends lost 5 bases at V and 4 bases at J; junction bases unmatched: 9. The CDR3 is made up of 16 amino acids. Germline loops: CDR1 LNHNV, CDR2 YYDKDF (reference sequence). The CDR3 DNA follows: TGTGCCACCAGCGGTCTCCTAGCGGGATCATACAATGAGCAGTTCTTC. As protein: CATSGLLAGSYNEQFF.

The chain uses TRBV23-1 and TRBJ2-3; 9 bases align to TRBD2. TRBV23-1 is designated an ORF whose function remains uncertain. V shed 4 bases and J 9 bases; nucleotides not matched to a gene: 14. CDR3 length: 16 residues. Written as DNA, the CDR3 is TGCGCCAGCAGTCGCCGGTGGCGGGAGGGCCTCAAGACGCAGTATTTT. It yields the protein CASSRRWREGLKTQYF.

This chain connects TRBV3-1 (or the pseudogene TRBV3-2) to TRBJ2-3; D not certain. CDR3 length: 12 amino acids. Germline CDR1 LGHDT, CDR2 YNNKEL (reference sequence). V gave up 4 bases and J gave up 5 bases, with 7 bases separating them. The CDR3 DNA is TGTGCCAGCAGCCTCAATGTAGATACGCAGTATTTT. It codes for CASSLNVDTQYF.

To note about this clone: Other DNA sequences of this sample code for an identical CDR3. The chain combines TRBV7-8 with TRBJ1-1; possible D gene TRBD1, 6 bases. V dropped 5 bases and J dropped 6 bases, with 13 bases sitting between them. Germline CDR1 is SGHVS and CDR2 is FQNEAQ. The CDR3 sequence is 13 residues long. The chain's CDR3 is CASSLTRGSEAFF. In DNA form, the CDR3 reads TGTGCCAGCAGCCTAACGAGGGGGTCTGAAGCTTTCTTT.

This chain uses TRBV12-3 or TRBV12-4 with TRBJ2-7, with D maybe TRBD2 (6 bases). The V gene lost 3 bases and the J gene lost 3 bases, with 9 bases spanning the gap. The CDR3 length is 13 residues. For the CDR3, the DNA is TGTGCCAGCAGTTTTGGCGGGAACTACGAGCAGTACGTC. The encoded protein is CASSFGGNYEQYV.

V is TRBV6-5 and J is TRBJ2-3; no clear D. V lost 2 bases and J 0 bases, leaving 9 bases between the germline ends. This CDR3 has 15 amino acids. Germline CDR1 is MNHEY and CDR2 is SVGAGI. CDR3 sequence reads: CASSYDAGSTDTQYF. The CDR3 DNA reads TGTGCCAGCAGTTACGACGCAGGTAGCACAGATACGCAGTATTTT.

The genes are TRBV3-1 (or the pseudogene TRBV3-2) and TRBJ2-2; 7 nucleotides match TRBD2. V dropped 1 base and J dropped 5; count of bases not matched to a gene: 1. Per the germline V gene, CDR1 is LGHDT and CDR2 is YNNKEL (reference sequence). The CDR3 covers 14 residues. This CDR3 reads CASSQAGGTGELFF. The CDR3 bases are TGTGCCAGCAGCCAAGCGGGGGGAACCGGGGAGCTGTTTTTT.

The chain carries TRBV6-5 and TRBJ1-1, with 7 positions matching TRBD1. V trimming: 6 bases; J trimming: 2 bases; junction bases outside the gene matches: 3. Germline CDR1 reads MNHEY; CDR2 reads SVGAGI. The CDR3 sequence is 13 residues long. CDR3 in DNA: TGTGCCAGCAGGCGGGACAGAAACACTGAAGCTTTCTTT. It specifies CASRRDRNTEAFF.

The chain combines TRBV27 with TRBJ1-1; perhaps TRBD1 as D (5 bases). The V end lost 0 bases, the J end lost 1 base, and 9 bases lay between the germline ends. This CDR3 has 15 amino acids. Germline loops: CDR1 MNHEY, CDR2 SMNVEV (reference sequence). The CDR3 protein is CASSLSRGGNTEAFF. CDR3 coding DNA: TGTGCCAGCAGTTTATCCCGGGGGGGGAACACTGAAGCTTTCTTT.